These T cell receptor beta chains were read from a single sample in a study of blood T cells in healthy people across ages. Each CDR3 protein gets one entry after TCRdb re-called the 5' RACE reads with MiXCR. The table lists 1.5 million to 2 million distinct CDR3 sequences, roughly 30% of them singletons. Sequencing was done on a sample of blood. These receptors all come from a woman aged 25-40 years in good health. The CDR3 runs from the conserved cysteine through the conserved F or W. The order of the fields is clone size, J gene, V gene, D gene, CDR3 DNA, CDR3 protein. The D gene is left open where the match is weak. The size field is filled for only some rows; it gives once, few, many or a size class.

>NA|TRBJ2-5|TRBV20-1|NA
TGCAGTGCTAGAGGGGGGGCGGGCGTTGAAGAGACCCAGTACTTC
CSARGGAGVEETQYF
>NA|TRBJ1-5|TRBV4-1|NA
TGCGCCAGCTGCCAAGATCCCGGCGATCAGCCCCAGCATTTT
CASCQDPGDQPQHF
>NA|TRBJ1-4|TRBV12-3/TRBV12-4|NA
TGTGCCAGCACCCGGGATTTTGCAACTAATGAAAAACTGTTTTTT
CASTRDFATNEKLFF
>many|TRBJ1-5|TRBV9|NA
TGTGCCAGCAGCGTAGGTATAGATCAGCCCCAGCATTTT
CASSVGIDQPQHF
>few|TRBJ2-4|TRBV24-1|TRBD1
TGTGCCACCAGTGAAACGCCGGGACAGGGGGGAACCAAAAACATTCAGTACTTC
CATSETPGQGGTKNIQYF
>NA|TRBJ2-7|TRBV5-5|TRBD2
TGTGCCAGCAGCTGGACTAGCGGGAGACCTCCGTACTTC
CASSWTSGRPPYF
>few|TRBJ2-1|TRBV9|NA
TGTGCCAGCAGCGTAAACGATGAGCAGTTCTTC
CASSVNDEQFF
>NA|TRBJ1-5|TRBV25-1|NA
TGTGCCAGCAGTGATGGGGGGCCGCGGCCCCAGCATTTT
CASSDGGPRPQHF
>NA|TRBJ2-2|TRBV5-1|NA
TGCGCCAGCAGCGAAGACCCCACCGGGGAGCTGTTTTTT
CASSEDPTGELFF
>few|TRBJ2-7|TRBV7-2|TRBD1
TGTGCCAGCATCCCGTACAGGGGGCCCTACGAGCAGTACTTC
CASIPYRGPYEQYF
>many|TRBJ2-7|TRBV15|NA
TGTGCCACCAGCAGAGATCGGGACACAAGAGACTACGAGCAGTACTTC
CATSRDRDTRDYEQYF
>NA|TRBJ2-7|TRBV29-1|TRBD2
TGCAGCGTTGAGTTCCAGCGGGGCTCCTACGAGCAGTACTTC
CSVEFQRGSYEQYF
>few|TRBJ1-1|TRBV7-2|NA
TGTGCCAGCAGCTTAGCCATAAAAGGATGGGCTGAAGCTTTCTTT
CASSLAIKGWAEAFF
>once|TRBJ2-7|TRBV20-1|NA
TGCAGGGTGGCTTCTCTTGACGAGCAGTACTTC
CRVASLDEQYF
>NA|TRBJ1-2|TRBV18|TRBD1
TGTGCCAGCTCACCTGGAAGCAACCGGGACAGGGTTGGTACCTATGGCTACACCTTC
CASSPGSNRDRVGTYGYTF
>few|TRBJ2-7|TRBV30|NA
TGTGCCTGGAGTACAGACACCTACGAGCAGTACTTC
CAWSTDTYEQYF
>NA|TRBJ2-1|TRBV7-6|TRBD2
TGTGCCAGCAGCCGACTAGCGATGTCCTACAATGAGCAGTTCTTC
CASSRLAMSYNEQFF
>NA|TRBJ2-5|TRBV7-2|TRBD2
TGTGCCAGCAGCTCAGTAGCGGGGAGGTCGGAGACCCAGTACTTC
CASSSVAGRSETQYF
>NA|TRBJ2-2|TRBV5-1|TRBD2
TGCGCCAGCAGCCCCTTGGGGGGGGACACCGGGGAGCTGTTTTTT
CASSPLGGDTGELFF
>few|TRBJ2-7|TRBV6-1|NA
TGTGCCAGCAGATTCGCCGGGACGTCGAGCTCCTACGAGCAGTACTTC
CASRFAGTSSSYEQYF
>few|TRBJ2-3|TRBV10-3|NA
TGTGCCATCAGTGAGCGGGGCAAAAGCACAGATACGCAGTATTTT
CAISERGKSTDTQYF
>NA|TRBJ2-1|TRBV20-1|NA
TGCAGTGCTTTCCGGATCGGACAGTCTATGATTGAGCAGTTCTTC
CSAFRIGQSMIEQFF
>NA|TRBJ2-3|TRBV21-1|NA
TGTGCCAGCAGCTCCCGACAGGGGGTTACAGATACGCAGTATTTT
CASSSRQGVTDTQYF
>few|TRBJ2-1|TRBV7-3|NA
TGTGCCAGCAGCCCGGTCGTGGGAGCTGAGCAGTTCTTC
CASSPVVGAEQFF
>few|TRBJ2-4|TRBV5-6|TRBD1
TGTGCCAGCAGCCCCGGCAGGGGGTGGGGCATTCAGTACTTC
CASSPGRGWGIQYF
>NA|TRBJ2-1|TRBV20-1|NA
TGCAGTGCTAGAGAAGGACGGACTATCGGTGAGCAGTTCTTC
CSAREGRTIGEQFF